This TCR beta chain was identified during a study of blood T cell repertoires in COVID-19. Study summary: Donors in the United States, Italy and Spain gave samples during acute or convalescent COVID-19. In each case, the material was cDNA or gDNA derived from T cells, B-cell-depleted T cells, or PBMCs.

In the authors' workflow: Amplification with reference gene primers provided the estimates of nucleated cell counts. Clones were read by immunoSEQ multiplex PCR, and TCRdb kept only the in-frame ones, dropping some. V and J calls and clone size are copied from that table; D and trimming were computed from the DNA. The data contain about 270,000 clones, about four fifths of them singletons. The germline V gene has CDR1 MNHEY and CDR2 SVGAGI. The CDR3 is made up of 14 amino acids. Trimming left V 6 bases short and J 6 bases short, with 17 bases between. The sequenced sample was peripheral blood. This TCR was sampled from a woman aged 60-75 years with active or convalescent COVID-19. This chain connects TRBV6-5 to TRBJ1-1, with D possibly TRBD1 on 6 matching bases. The CDR3 loop reads CASRSTGRIAEAFF. In nucleotides, the CDR3 is TGTGCCAGCAGATCTACAGGGCGAATTGCTGAAGCTTTCTTT.